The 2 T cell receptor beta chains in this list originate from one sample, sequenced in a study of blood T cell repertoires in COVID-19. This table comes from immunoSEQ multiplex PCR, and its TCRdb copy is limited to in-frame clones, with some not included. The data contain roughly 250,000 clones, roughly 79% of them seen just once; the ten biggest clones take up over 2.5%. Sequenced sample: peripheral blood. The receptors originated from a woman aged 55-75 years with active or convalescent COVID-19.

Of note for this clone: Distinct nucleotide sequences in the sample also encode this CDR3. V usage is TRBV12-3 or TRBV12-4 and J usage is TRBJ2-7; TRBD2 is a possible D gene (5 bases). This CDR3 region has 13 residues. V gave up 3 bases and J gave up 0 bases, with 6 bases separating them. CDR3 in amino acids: CASSFGDSYEQYF. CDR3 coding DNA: TGTGCCAGCAGTTTCGGGGACTCCTACGAGCAGTACTTC.

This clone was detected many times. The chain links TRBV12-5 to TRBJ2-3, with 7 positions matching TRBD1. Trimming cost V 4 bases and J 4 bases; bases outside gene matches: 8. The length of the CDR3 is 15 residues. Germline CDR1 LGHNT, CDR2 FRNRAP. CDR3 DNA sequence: TGTGCTAGTGGTTCCCGCCTTGACAGGGCAGATACGCAGTATTTT. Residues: CASGSRLDRADTQYF.